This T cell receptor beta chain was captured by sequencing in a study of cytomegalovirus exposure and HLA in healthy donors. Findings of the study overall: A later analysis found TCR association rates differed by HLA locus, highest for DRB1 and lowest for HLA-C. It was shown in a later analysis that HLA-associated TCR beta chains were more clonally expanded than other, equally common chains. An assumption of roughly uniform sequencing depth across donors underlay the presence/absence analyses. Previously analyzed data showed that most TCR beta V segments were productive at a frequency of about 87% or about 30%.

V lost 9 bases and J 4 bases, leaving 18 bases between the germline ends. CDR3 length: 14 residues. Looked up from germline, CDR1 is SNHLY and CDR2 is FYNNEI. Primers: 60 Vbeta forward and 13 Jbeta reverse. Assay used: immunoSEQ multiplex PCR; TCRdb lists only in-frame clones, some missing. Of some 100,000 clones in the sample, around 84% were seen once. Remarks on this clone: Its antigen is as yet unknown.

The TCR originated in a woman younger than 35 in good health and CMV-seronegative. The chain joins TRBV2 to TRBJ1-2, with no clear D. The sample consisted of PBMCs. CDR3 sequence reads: CASRKADRGYGYTF. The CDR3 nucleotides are TGTGCCAGTCGGAAGGCCGATCGAGGCTATGGCTACACCTTC.